The 6 T cell receptor beta chains below come from one sample, sequenced in a study of blood T cell repertoires in COVID-19. The data were produced by immunoSEQ multiplex PCR, yet TCRdb's version contains in-frame clones alone and is incomplete. Of more than 150,000 clones in the sample, approximately 87% were seen once. The sample was peripheral blood. These receptors all come from a man aged 65 to 79 with active or convalescent COVID-19.

In this sample, this clone turned up a few times. This chain joins TRBV6-6 and TRBJ1-4, with 10 bases that match TRBD1. The V gene end was trimmed by 2 bases and the J gene end by 7 bases; junction bases not matched to a gene: 4. CDR1 is MNHNY and CDR2 is SVGAGI in the germline V gene (reference sequence). The CDR3 spans 15 residues. Here the CDR3 reads CASSYTGQGVEKLFF. The CDR3 DNA sequence: TGTGCCAGCAGTTACACCGGACAGGGGGTTGAAAAACTGTTTTTT.

This clone was seen a few times. The gene calls are TRBV15 and TRBJ2-7; 8 bases are a match to TRBD1. The CDR3 contains 15 residues. Germline V lookup: CDR1 LNHNV, CDR2 YYDKDF (reference sequence). Unmatched junction bases numbered 3, after V lost 0 bases and J lost 2 bases. The CDR3 loop reads CATSREGRGPYEQYF. CDR3 nucleotide sequence: TGTGCCACCAGCAGAGAGGGCAGGGGGCCCTACGAGCAGTACTTC.

There are a few counts of this clone. J is TRBJ1-5 and V is TRBV19, with 8 bases that match TRBD1. The CDR3 loop spans 14 amino acids. V shed 4 bases and J 3 bases; nucleotides not matched to a gene: 2. In germline, CDR1 is LNHDA, CDR2 SQIVND (reference sequence). CDR3 loop: CASSRDRNNQPQHF. The CDR3 nucleotides read TGTGCCAGTAGTAGGGACAGGAACAATCAGCCCCAGCATTTT.

The chain joins TRBV5-8 to TRBJ1-2, with D tentatively TRBD1 (5 bases). Trimming pared 4 bases from V and 4 bases from J, leaving 17 bases between. CDR3 length: 15 residues. Germline V gene sequence: CDR1 SGHTS, CDR2 YDEGEE. CDR3 loop: CASSRADTDSYGYTF. The CDR3 DNA reads TGTGCCAGCAGCCGAGCTGATACAGACAGCTATGGCTACACCTTC.

This chain's CDR3 is CASSLSGYGNTEAFF. The CDR3 nucleotides read TGTGCCAGCAGCTTATCAGGGTATGGGAACACTGAAGCTTTCTTT. The chain recombines TRBV11-3 with TRBJ1-1; TRBD1 is a possible D gene (5 bases). Between the trimmed V and J ends, which lost 2 bases and 1 base, there was a span of 11 bases. Germline lookup yields CDR1 SGHNT and CDR2 YENEEA. The CDR3 is made up of 15 amino acids.

The chain joins TRBV2 to TRBJ1-4, with D perhaps TRBD1 (6 bases). The CDR3 runs 13 residues. CDR1 and CDR2 (germline): SNHLY, FYNNEI. Trimming removed 7 bases from V and 10 bases from J, with 16 bases in between. The CDR3 here is CASTAPQGPKLFF. CDR3 nucleotides: TGTGCCAGCACTGCCCCACAGGGACCAAAACTGTTTTTT.